These 18 T cell receptor beta chains originate from one sample sequenced in a study of blood T cell repertoires in COVID-19. Using immunoSEQ multiplex PCR, the repertoire was profiled, and TCRdb retains in-frame clones only, with some absent. The sample has 330,000 or so clones, 75% to 90% seen once. Sequencing input: PBMCs or T cells enriched from blood (not recorded which). These TCRs come from a man aged 25 to 40 who had recovered from COVID-19.

The V and J genes are TRBV3-1 (or the pseudogene TRBV3-2) and TRBJ1-2, with 7 bases that match TRBD1. The CDR3 has 14 residues. J was trimmed by 7 bases and V by 3 bases; bases with no gene match: 8. Germline V gives CDR1 LGHDT, CDR2 YNNKEL (reference sequence). As DNA, the CDR3 is TGTGCCAGCAGCCAGTACAGGGGTTCGCGTGGCTACACCTTC. Amino acid sequence: CASSQYRGSRGYTF.

The chain carries TRBV4-1 and TRBJ1-5, with TRBD1 matching over 11 bases. Looked up from germline, CDR1 is MGHRA and CDR2 is YSYEKL. This CDR3 spans 17 amino acids. V shed 0 bases and J 6 bases; nucleotides not matched to a gene: 7. CDR3: CASSQDSRTGGSQPQHF. The CDR3 DNA sequence: TGCGCCAGCAGCCAAGATTCGAGGACAGGGGGCAGTCAGCCCCAGCATTTT.

This clone was observed once. The V call is TRBV6-5, the J call TRBJ2-7, with 7 nucleotides matching TRBD2. J gave up 2 bases and V 0 bases, and 7 bases lay outside the gene matches. Per germline, CDR1 MNHEY and CDR2 SVGAGI. This CDR3 is 16 amino acids long. The CDR3 nucleotides read TGTGCCAGCAGTTACTCGGGAAGCGGGGCCGCCTACGAGCAGTACTTC. Translating it yields CASSYSGSGAAYEQYF.

This chain connects TRBV9 to TRBJ2-3, with a tentative D call TRBD2 (5 bases). CDR3 length: 14 amino acids. Germline loops: CDR1 SGDLS, CDR2 YYNGEE. Trimming cost V 0 bases and J 4 bases, with 9 bases left between them. The CDR3 coding sequence is TGTGCCAGCAGCGTAGTGACTACTTCAGATACGCAGTATTTT. Its translation is CASSVVTTSDTQYF. The full variable domain, in which reference TRBV9 and TRBJ2-3 provide the parts outside the CDR3, is DSGVTQTPKHLITATGQRVTLRCSPRSGDLSVYWYQQSLDQGLQFLIQYYNGEERAKGNILERFSAQQFPDLHSELNLSSLELGDSALYFCASSVVTTSDTQYFGPGTRLTVL.

The rearrangement joins TRBV10-3 to TRBJ2-3; possible D gene TRBD1, 6 bases. The CDR3 runs 17 residues. V dropped 6 bases and J dropped 3 bases, with 22 bases sitting between them. Germline assignment: CDR1 ENHRY and CDR2 SYGVKD. The chain's CDR3 is CAISLPVEVRGTDTQYF. DNA for the CDR3: TGTGCCATCAGCCTCCCCGTTGAAGTCAGGGGAACAGATACGCAGTATTTT.

The chain is built from TRBV7-9 and TRBJ2-5, with a weak D call TRBD2 (6 bases). This CDR3 contains 13 residues. Trimming removed 7 bases from V and 4 bases from J, with 13 bases in between. The germline CDR1 and CDR2 sequences are SEHNR and FQNEAQ (reference sequence). CDR3 nucleotide sequence: TGTGCCAGCACGACGGGAGAAATAGAGACCCAGTACTTC. Protein: CASTTGEIETQYF.

The genes are TRBV28 and TRBJ1-2, with 7 bases that match TRBD1. This CDR3 spans 13 amino acids. Germline V gene sequence: CDR1 MDHEN, CDR2 SYDVKM. V lost 4 bases and J lost 8; bases outside the gene matches: 7. The CDR3 DNA follows: TGTGCCAGCAGTTACGACAGGGAACGGGGCTACACCTTC. It translates to CASSYDRERGYTF.

The chain is built from TRBV4-2 and TRBJ1-1; 7 nucleotides agree with TRBD1. The J segment lost 1 base and the V segment lost 0 bases, leaving 5 bases of the junction unmatched. The CDR3 is 16 amino acids. Germline loops: CDR1 LGHNA, CDR2 YNFKEQ. DNA for the CDR3: TGTGCCAGCAGCCAAGACAAGACAGGGACGAACACTGAAGCTTTCTTT. Amino acids: CASSQDKTGTNTEAFF.

The chain couples TRBV11-3 to TRBJ2-1, with 12 bases that match TRBD2. Trimming removed 5 bases from V and 8 bases from J; junction bases left unmatched: 4. CDR3 length: 14 residues. Per germline, CDR1 SGHNT and CDR2 YENEEA. CDR3 sequence: CASSKLAGGYEQFF. The CDR3 DNA reads as TGTGCCAGCAGCAAACTAGCGGGGGGCTATGAGCAGTTCTTC.

This clone was counted a few times. The rearrangement links TRBV28 to TRBJ1-2; D perhaps matches TRBD1 (6 bases). The V gene lost 3 bases and the J gene lost 2 bases, with 13 bases spanning the gap. The germline gives CDR1 MDHEN, CDR2 SYDVKM. The CDR3 is made up of 15 amino acids. CDR3: CASSFVPGENYGYTF. The CDR3 nucleotides read TGTGCCAGCAGTTTTGTGCCAGGGGAAAACTATGGCTACACCTTC.

The CDR3 sequence is CASSTLGRVGNTIYF. The CDR3, as DNA: TGTGCCAGCAGTACCCTCGGGAGGGTTGGAAACACCATATATTTT. This chain links TRBV28 with TRBJ1-3; D uncertain. The germline gives CDR1 MDHEN, CDR2 SYDVKM. V was clipped by 5 bases and J by 3 bases, with 14 bases between them. The CDR3 covers 15 residues.

DNA for the CDR3: TGCGCCAGCAGCCAAGACCAGGGGGCAGACTATGGCTACACCTTC. Amino acids: CASSQDQGADYGYTF. The rearrangement links TRBV4-1 to TRBJ1-2; 8 bases are a match to TRBD1. Trimming took 0 bases from V and 3 from J; bases not matched to a gene: 3. The CDR3 runs to 15 residues. Germline CDR1 and CDR2: MGHRA and YSYEKL.

The chain uses TRBV15 and TRBJ1-4; 12 positions agree with TRBD1. Germline values: CDR1 LNHNV, CDR2 YYDKDF (reference sequence). The CDR3 has 18 residues. Trimming at V came to 0 bases and at J to 8 bases, leaving 10 bases not matched to a gene. The CDR3 is CATSRDRPGTGGAEKLFF. The DNA of the CDR3 is TGTGCCACCAGCAGAGATCGTCCCGGGACAGGGGGCGCGGAAAAACTGTTTTTT.

The V call is TRBV3-1 (or the pseudogene TRBV3-2), the J call TRBJ2-7, with TRBD1 matching over 9 bases. Losses at the gene ends were 1 base for V and 9 bases for J; bases not matched to a gene: 13. CDR1 is LGHDT and CDR2 is YNNKEL in the germline V gene (reference sequence). The CDR3 contains 16 residues. CDR3 amino acids: CASSQGWGTGLVGQYF. The DNA for the CDR3 is TGTGCCAGCAGCCAAGGGTGGGGGACAGGGCTGGTTGGGCAGTACTTC.

The chain links TRBV30 to TRBJ1-2; D remains ambiguous. V was trimmed by 0 bases and J by 4 bases, leaving 12 bases between them. Germline lookup yields CDR1 GTSNPN and CDR2 SVGIG (reference sequence). The CDR3 consists of 14 residues. CDR3 sequence reads: CAWSVHSRGYGYTF. In DNA form, the CDR3 reads TGTGCCTGGAGTGTACATTCGCGGGGCTATGGCTACACCTTC.

The chain couples TRBV27 to TRBJ1-2; 8 nucleotides align to TRBD1. The J segment lost 3 bases and the V segment lost 0 bases, leaving 3 bases of the junction unmatched. CDR3 length: 15 amino acids. Germline V gives CDR1 MNHEY, CDR2 SMNVEV (reference sequence). CDR3 protein: CASSLSGRGHYGYTF. The DNA of the CDR3 is TGTGCCAGCAGTTTATCGGGCAGGGGGCACTATGGCTACACCTTC.

The J gene is TRBJ2-3, the V gene TRBV28, with a tentative D call TRBD1 (5 bases). Deletions cut 6 bases from V and 7 bases from J, with 17 bases between. The CDR3 extends over 14 amino acids. Germline CDR1 and CDR2: MDHEN and SYDVKM. The CDR3 sequence is CASRSPTEAHTQYF. For the CDR3, the DNA is TGTGCCAGCAGGTCACCGACAGAAGCTCATACGCAGTATTTT.

This chain connects TRBV28 to TRBJ2-5, with D possibly TRBD1 on 5 matching bases. Trimming removed 4 bases from V and 3 bases from J, with 15 bases in between. Germline loops: CDR1 MDHEN, CDR2 SYDVKM. The CDR3 runs 15 residues. CDR3 amino acids: CASSSPETVKETQYF. The CDR3 nucleotides read TGTGCCAGCAGTTCGCCAGAGACAGTAAAAGAGACCCAGTACTTC.